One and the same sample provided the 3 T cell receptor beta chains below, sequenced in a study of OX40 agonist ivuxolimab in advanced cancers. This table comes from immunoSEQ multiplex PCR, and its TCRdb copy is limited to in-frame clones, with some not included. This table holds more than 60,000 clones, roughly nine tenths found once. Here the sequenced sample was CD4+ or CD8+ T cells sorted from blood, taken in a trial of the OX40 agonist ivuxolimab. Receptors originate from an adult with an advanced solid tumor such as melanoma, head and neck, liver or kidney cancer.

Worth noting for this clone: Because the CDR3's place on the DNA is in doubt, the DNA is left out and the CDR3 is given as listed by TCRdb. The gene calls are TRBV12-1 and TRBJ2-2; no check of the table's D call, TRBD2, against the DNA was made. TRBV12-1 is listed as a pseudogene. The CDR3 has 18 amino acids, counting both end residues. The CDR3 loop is CASSFGTGTSGNTGELFF.

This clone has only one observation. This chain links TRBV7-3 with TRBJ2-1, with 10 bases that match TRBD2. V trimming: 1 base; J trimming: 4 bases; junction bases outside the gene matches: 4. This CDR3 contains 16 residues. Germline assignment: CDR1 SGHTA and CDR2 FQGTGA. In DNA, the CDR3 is TGTGCCAGCAGCTTAAGAGTAGCGGGAGGTTACAATGAGCAGTTCTTC. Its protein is CASSLRVAGGYNEQFF.

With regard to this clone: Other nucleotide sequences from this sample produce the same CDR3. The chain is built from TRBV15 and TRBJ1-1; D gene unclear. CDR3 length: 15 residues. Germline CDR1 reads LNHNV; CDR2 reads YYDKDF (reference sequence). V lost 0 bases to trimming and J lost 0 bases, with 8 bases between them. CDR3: CATSRDRGVNTEAFF. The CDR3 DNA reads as TGTGCCACCAGCAGAGATCGGGGTGTGAACACTGAAGCTTTCTTT.